The TCR beta chain under discussion was sequenced for a study of T cells in Graves' hyperthyroidism and ophthalmopathy. Study-level information: Specimen type is peripheral blood, collected at initial diagnosis prior to any treatment.

The TCR beta CDR3 regions underwent amplification using RNA transcripts as the source. The HTBI primer set was used in a first-round RT-PCR of the TCR CDR3. TCRdb redid the calling of the multiplex PCR reads with MiXCR, one entry per CDR3 protein. The data contain 250,000 to 350,000 distinct CDR3 sequences, about 20% of them seen just once; the ten biggest clones take up under 65%. The CDR3 sequence is 12 residues long. In germline, CDR1 is DFQATT, CDR2 SNEGSKA (reference sequence). Among ophthalmopathy patients, the Clinical Activity Score reached at least 3, the NOSPECS grade reached at least 4, and duration remained under 3 months.

Sequenced material: blood. The chain recombines TRBV20-1 with TRBJ1-4; TRBD1 is a possible D gene (6 bases). This clonotype was obtained from a man aged 30 to 45 with Graves' ophthalmopathy. For the CDR3, the DNA is TGCATCCCGGGAGGACAGAATGAAAAACTGTTTTTT. Protein: CIPGGQNEKLFF.